This T cell receptor (beta chain) was profiled in a study of Tregs in tolerant kidney transplant recipients. Unstimulated Tregs (CD4+CD25+CD127-) and CD4+CD25- non-Tregs were sorted from PBMCs. Sequenced by immunoSEQ multiplex PCR; TCRdb stores in-frame clones only, minus some. The sample consists of about 59,000 clones, 83% of them appearing once. Points on this clone: Its specificity is unknown.

General observations from the study: Biological reproducibility was not directly addressed, but technical replication error appeared minimal. Few patients were studied, so findings need validation in larger groups. The most relevant donor-specific Treg TCRbeta repertoire apparently came from expansion with activated donor B cells.

Germline trimming cut 7 bases from V and 6 bases from J; bases unmatched to any gene: 7. The CDR3 length is 12 residues. CDR1 and CDR2 from the germline V gene are SQVTM and ANQGSEA. This TCR derives from a human donor in good health. This chain uses TRBV29-1 with TRBJ2-7, with 9 bases fitting TRBD1. Sequences were obtained from CD4+ T cells from blood. CDR3 DNA: TGCAGCGGCGGACAGGGGAACGGCGAGCAGTACTTC. This codes for CSGGQGNGEQYF.